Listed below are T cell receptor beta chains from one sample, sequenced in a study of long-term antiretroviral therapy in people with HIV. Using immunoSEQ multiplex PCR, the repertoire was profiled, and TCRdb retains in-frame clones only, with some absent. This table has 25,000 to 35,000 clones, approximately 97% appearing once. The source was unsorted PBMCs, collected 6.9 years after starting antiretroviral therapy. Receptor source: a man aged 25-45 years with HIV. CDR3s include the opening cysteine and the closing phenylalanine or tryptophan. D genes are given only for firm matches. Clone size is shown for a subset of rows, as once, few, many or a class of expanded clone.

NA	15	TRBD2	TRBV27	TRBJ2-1	TGTGCCAGCAGTTTATTTAGCGGGGGGGACAATGAGCAGTTCTTC	CASSLFSGGDNEQFF
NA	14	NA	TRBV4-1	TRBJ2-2	TGCGCCAGCAGCCAAAGTTCCGATACCGGGGAGCTGTTTTTT	CASSQSSDTGELFF
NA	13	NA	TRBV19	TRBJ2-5	TGTGCCAGTAGAGGCAGGGACCAAGAGACCCAGTACTTC	CASRGRDQETQYF
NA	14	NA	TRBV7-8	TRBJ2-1	TGTGCCAGCAGCTTAAACTCGATCTACAATGAGCAGTTCTTC	CASSLNSIYNEQFF
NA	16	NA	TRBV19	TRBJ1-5	TGTGCCACCCAGACCGGTCTACAGGTGGGCAATCAGCCCCAGCATTTT	CATQTGLQVGNQPQHF
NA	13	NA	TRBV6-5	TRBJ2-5	TGTGCCAGCAGGTACAGGGCCTCGGGGACCCAGTACTTC	CASRYRASGTQYF
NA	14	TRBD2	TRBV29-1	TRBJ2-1	TGCAGCGCCGACCCCCAGACTAGCGGGGGGATGCAGTTCTTC	CSADPQTSGGMQFF
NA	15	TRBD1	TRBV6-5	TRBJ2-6	TGTGCCAGCAGTCCCACAGACAGGGGTGGCAACGTCCTGACTTTC	CASSPTDRGGNVLTF
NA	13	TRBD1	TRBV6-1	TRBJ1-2	TGTGCCAGCAGTGAAGAGGGGGCCGGCGGCTACACCTTC	CASSEEGAGGYTF
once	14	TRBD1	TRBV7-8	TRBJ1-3	TGTGCCAGCGGTACAGGGGGCTCTGGAAACACCATATATTTT	CASGTGGSGNTIYF
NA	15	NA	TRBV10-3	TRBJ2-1	TGTGCCATCAGTGAAGGTAAGGGAGATTACAATGAGCAGTTCTTC	CAISEGKGDYNEQFF
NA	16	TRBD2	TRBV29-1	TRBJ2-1	TGCAGCGAAACCGGGACTAGCGGCGAAGCGTACGATGAGCAGTTCTTC	CSETGTSGEAYDEQFF
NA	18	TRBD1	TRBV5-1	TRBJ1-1	TGCGCCAGCAGCTTGCGACCGGGACAGGGGATTCCGGACACTGAAGCTTTCTTT	CASSLRPGQGIPDTEAFF
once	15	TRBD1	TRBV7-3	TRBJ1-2	TGTGCCAGCAGCTTAAGGGACAGGGTCAACTATGGCTACACCTTC	CASSLRDRVNYGYTF
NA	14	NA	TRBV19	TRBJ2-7	TGTGCCAGTACCCCCCAGTTCACCAATAGCCCGCAGTACTTC	CASTPQFTNSPQYF
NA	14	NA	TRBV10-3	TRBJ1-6	TGTGCCATCAGTGAGTCGGGGGTTGACTCACCCCTCCACTTT	CAISESGVDSPLHF
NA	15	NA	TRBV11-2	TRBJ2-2	TGTGCCAGCAGCCCGATCCCCGGGAACACCGGGGAGCTGTTTTTT	CASSPIPGNTGELFF
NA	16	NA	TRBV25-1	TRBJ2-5	TGTGCCAGCAGTGAATATGTAGGGGCCTACCAAGAGACCCAGTACTTC	CASSEYVGAYQETQYF
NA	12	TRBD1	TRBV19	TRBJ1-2	TGTGCCAGTAGATTGGACAGGGAAGGCTACACCTTC	CASRLDREGYTF
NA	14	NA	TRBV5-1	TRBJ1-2	TGCGCCAGCAGCTTTTGGGATACGGGCTATGGCTACACCTTC	CASSFWDTGYGYTF
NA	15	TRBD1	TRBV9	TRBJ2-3	TGTGCCAGCAGCAAGCAGGGGGAGTATGCAGATACGCAGTATTTT	CASSKQGEYADTQYF
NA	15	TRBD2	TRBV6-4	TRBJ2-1	TGTGCCAGCAGTGTCCTAGCGGGATCTAACAATGAGCAGTTCTTC	CASSVLAGSNNEQFF
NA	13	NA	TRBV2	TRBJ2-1	TGTGCCAGCAAGGCAGGGGCCTACAATGAGCAGTTCTTC	CASKAGAYNEQFF
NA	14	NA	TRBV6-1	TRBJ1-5	TGTGCCAGCGCTACAGGGTATAGCAATCAGCCCCAGCATTTT	CASATGYSNQPQHF
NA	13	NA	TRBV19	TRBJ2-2	TGTGCCAGTAGTATTGGTAACACCGGGGAGCTGTTTTTT	CASSIGNTGELFF
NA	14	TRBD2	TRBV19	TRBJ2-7	TGTGCCAGTAGTATGTGGGGGGGAGCCTACGAGCAGTACTTC	CASSMWGGAYEQYF
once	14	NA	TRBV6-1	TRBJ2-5	TGTGCCAGCACCTGGGACACACCACGGGAGACCCAGTACTTC	CASTWDTPRETQYF
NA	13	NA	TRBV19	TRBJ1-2	TGTGCCAGTAGCTTCGTAGCTAACTATGGCTACACCTTC	CASSFVANYGYTF
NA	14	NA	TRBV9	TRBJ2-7	TGTGCCAGCAGCGTAGGGGACAACTCCTACGAGCAGTACTTC	CASSVGDNSYEQYF
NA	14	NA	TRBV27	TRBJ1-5	TGTGCCAGCAGTTTCAGGGATAGCAATCAGCCCCAGCATTTT	CASSFRDSNQPQHF
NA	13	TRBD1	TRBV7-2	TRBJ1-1	TGTGCCAGCAGCTTAGGGCAGGGGGGTGAAGCTTTCTTT	CASSLGQGGEAFF
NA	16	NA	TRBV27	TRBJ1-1	TGTGCCAGCAGTTTAACGTACAGGGCCAGGCAAACTGAAGCTTTCTTT	CASSLTYRARQTEAFF
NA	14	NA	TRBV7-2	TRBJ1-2	TGTGCCAGCAGCATCACCCTCGGGGAGTCTGGCTACACCTTC	CASSITLGESGYTF
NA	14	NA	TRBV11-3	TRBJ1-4	TGTGCCAGCAGCGTACAGACTTTTAATGAAAAACTGTTTTTT	CASSVQTFNEKLFF
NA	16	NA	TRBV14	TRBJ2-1	TGTGCCAGCAGCCAAGATATGGAGCTAGCCTACAATGAGCAGTTCTTC	CASSQDMELAYNEQFF
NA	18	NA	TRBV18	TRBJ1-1	TGTGCCAGCTCATCAACGTCTCCAGGGACTGTAATGAACACTGAAGCTTTCTTT	CASSSTSPGTVMNTEAFF
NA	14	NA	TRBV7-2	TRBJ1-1	TGTGCCAGCAGCTTACTGGGGGCGGGCACTGAAGCTTTCTTT	CASSLLGAGTEAFF
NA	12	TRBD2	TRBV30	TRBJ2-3	TGTGCCTGGGGGGAGGGTCGCAATACGCAGTATTTT	CAWGEGRNTQYF
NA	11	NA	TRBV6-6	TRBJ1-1	TGTGCCAGCAGTCCGATCACTGAAGCTTTCTTT	CASSPITEAFF
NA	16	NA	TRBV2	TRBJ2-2	TGTGCCAGCAGTGGGGGGGCGGGGGTGCCAACCGGGGAGCTGTTTTTT	CASSGGAGVPTGELFF
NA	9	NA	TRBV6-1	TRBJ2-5	TGTGCCAGGCAAGAGACCCAGTACTTC	CARQETQYF
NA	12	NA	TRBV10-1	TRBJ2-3	TGCGCCAGCTGGGGTAGCACAGATACGCAGTATTTT	CASWGSTDTQYF
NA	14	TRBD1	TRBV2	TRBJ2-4	TGTGCCAGCAAAGAAGGGGGCGAGGGGAACATTCAGTACTTC	CASKEGGEGNIQYF
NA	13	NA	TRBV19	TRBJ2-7	TGTGCCAGTAGTAAGGGTTGGGCATACGAGCAGTACTTC	CASSKGWAYEQYF
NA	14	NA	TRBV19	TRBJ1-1	TGTGCCAGTAACTTCCTTTCCCGGGCCACAGGAGCTTTCTTT	CASNFLSRATGAFF
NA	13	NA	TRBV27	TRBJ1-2	TGTGCCAGCAGTTCCTCCGAGTTCTATGGCTACACCTTC	CASSSSEFYGYTF
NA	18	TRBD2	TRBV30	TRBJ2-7	TGTGCCTGGACTCATCCTCCACCCGGACTAGCGGAAAGCTACGAGCAGTACTTC	CAWTHPPPGLAESYEQYF
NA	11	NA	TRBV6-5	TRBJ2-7	TGTGCCAGCAGTTCCGGGCGCGAGCAGTACTTC	CASSSGREQYF
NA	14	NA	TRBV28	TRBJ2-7	TGTGCCAGCAGTTTTTCAGGGGCGGATTACGAGCAGTACTTC	CASSFSGADYEQYF
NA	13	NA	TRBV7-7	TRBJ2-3	TGTGCTAGCGCGGACAGTCTGACAGATACGCAGTATTTT	CASADSLTDTQYF
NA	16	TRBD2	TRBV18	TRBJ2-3	TGTGCCAGCTCACCCAGAGCGGGAGACCTCACAGATACGCAGTATTTT	CASSPRAGDLTDTQYF
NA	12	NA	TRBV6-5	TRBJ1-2	TGTGCCAGCAGCTCGGACTCGTTTGGCTACACCTTC	CASSSDSFGYTF
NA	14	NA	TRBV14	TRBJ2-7	TGTGCCAGCAGCCTCTTGGAGAACTTCTACGAGCAGTACTTC	CASSLLENFYEQYF